This T cell receptor (beta chain) was recovered during a study of T cell responses to AZD1222 COVID-19 vaccine. General study points: Regions left unmutated in variants are reportedly the target of nearly half of spike-specific TCRs.

This CDR3 is built from 15 residues. Germline V lookup: CDR1 PRHDT, CDR2 FYEKMQ (reference sequence). V lost 1 base to trimming and J lost 5 bases, with 14 bases between them. The protocol was immunoSEQ multiplex PCR, while the TCRdb copy is restricted to in-frame clones and leaves out a portion. The sample yields tens of thousands of clones, around 88% seen once. As concerns this clone: Its specificity is unknown.

This TCR was sampled from an adult who received the AZD1222 COVID-19 vaccine. The rearrangement links TRBV13 to TRBJ1-2; D unresolved. The input for sequencing was peripheral blood, taken 28 days after the second AZD1222 dose. In DNA, the CDR3 is TGTGCCAGCAGCTTAGCTGGTCCCCAGAGATATGGCTACACCTTC. The encoded protein is CASSLAGPQRYGYTF.